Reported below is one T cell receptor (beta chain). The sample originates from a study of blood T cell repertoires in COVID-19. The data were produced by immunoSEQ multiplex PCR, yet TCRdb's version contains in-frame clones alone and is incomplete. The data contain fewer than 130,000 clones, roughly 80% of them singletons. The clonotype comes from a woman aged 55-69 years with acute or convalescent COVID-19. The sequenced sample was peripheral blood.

CDR3 nucleotide sequence: TGCAGCGTTGCTCAGGGTGGGAGGGGTGGAGAGACCCAGTACTTC. Translation gives CSVAQGGRGGETQYF. J is TRBJ2-5 and V is TRBV29-1; 7 nucleotides line up with TRBD2. The CDR3 has 15 amino acids. The junction had 12 bases not matched to a gene; V was cut back by 4 bases and J by 4 bases. CDR1 and CDR2 from the germline V gene are SQVTM and ANQGSEA.